The clone carrying this TCR beta chain has only a few counts. The antigen is undetermined. V shed 3 bases and J shed 4 bases, with 14 bases lying between them. This CDR3 has 15 amino acids. Looked up from germline, CDR1 is SGDLS and CDR2 is YYNGEE. The data derive from a study of T cells in Graves' hyperthyroidism and ophthalmopathy. Findings of the study overall: A model built on 13 V-J features separated ophthalmopathy from stable hyperthyroidism.

There were TCR beta CDR3 regions amplified from RNA transcripts. An initial round of RT-PCR targeting the TCR CDR3 relied on the HTBI primer set. From the multiplex PCR reads, TCRdb called clonotypes with MiXCR, one entry per CDR3 protein. The data show a few hundred thousand distinct CDR3 sequences, 16% seen once. PBMCs were derived from 7.5 to 10 ml fresh peripheral blood. V usage is TRBV9 and J usage is TRBJ2-1, with a possible D match to TRBD2 (6 bases). The sequenced sample consisted of blood. This TCR derives from a woman in her thirties or forties with Graves' ophthalmopathy. CDR3 nucleotides: TGTGCCAGCAGCGCACTCGGGCGGGGTTACAATGAGCAGTTCTTC. Residues: CASSALGRGYNEQFF.